Listed here are 29 T cell receptor beta chains from one sample, sequenced in a study of T cells in Graves' hyperthyroidism and ophthalmopathy. Amplification yielded TCR beta CDR3 regions, with RNA transcripts as the source. With the HTBI primer set, the TCR CDR3 went through a first round of RT-PCR. TCRdb called the multiplex PCR reads again in MiXCR, with one record for every CDR3 protein. The sample gives about 130,000 distinct CDR3 sequences, roughly a fifth of which show up once; around 70% is in the top ten. The sample was blood. The receptors derive from a woman between 50 and 59 years old with Graves' hyperthyroidism that later progressed to Graves' ophthalmopathy.

This clonotype was found many times. The chain employs TRBV6-5 and TRBJ1-2; a weak D match, TRBD1 (5 bases). The CDR3 is 14 amino acids. The germline V gene encodes CDR1 MNHEY and CDR2 SVGAGI. Deletions cut 0 bases from V and 8 bases from J, with 13 bases between. The CDR3 DNA is TGTGCCAGCAGTTACTCGGACGGAAAGGGGGGCTACACCTTC. Translating it yields CASSYSDGKGGYTF.

This chain joins TRBV20-1 and TRBJ1-4; the match to TRBD1 covers 9 bases. This CDR3 has 15 residues. Per the germline V gene, CDR1 is DFQATT and CDR2 is SNEGSKA (reference sequence). V gave up 2 bases and J gave up 6 bases; unmatched junction bases: 7. The CDR3 here is CSARPGDRADEKLFF. CDR3 nucleotide sequence: TGCAGTGCTAGACCCGGGGACAGGGCGGATGAAAAACTGTTTTTT.

A note on this clonotype: A much bigger clone sits one base away, suggesting this may be a read error. V gene TRBV28 combines with J gene TRBJ2-7; 9 nucleotides align to TRBD1. CDR1 and CDR2 from the germline V gene are MDHEN and SYDVKM. The CDR3 loop spans 16 amino acids. CDR3 nucleotides: TGTACCGGCAGTTTGGCGGCCGGGACAGGGCCGGTCGGGCAGTACTTC. This encodes CTGSLAAGTGPVGQYF.

This clonotype was recorded many times. The genes are TRBV3-1 and TRBJ1-1, with TRBD1 identical over 8 bases. Germline-derived CDR1 and CDR2 are LGHDT and YNNKEL (reference sequence). Trimming at V came to 3 bases and at J to 4 bases, leaving 4 bases not matched to a gene. This CDR3 has 14 amino acids. DNA for the CDR3: TGTGCCAGCAGCCAGACAACAGGGGGCACTGAAGCTTTCTTT. This translates into CASSQTTGGTEAFF.

This clonotype was recorded at least ten times. The rearrangement uses TRBV11-2 and TRBJ2-1; 9 nucleotides align to TRBD2. Germline lookup yields CDR1 SGHAT and CDR2 FQNNGV. The CDR3 length is 15 residues. With 7 bases clipped from V and 5 bases from J, the junction kept 9 bases outside the gene matches. This CDR3 reads CASNRGLASNNEQFF. The CDR3, as DNA: TGTGCCAGCAACCGCGGACTAGCGAGCAACAATGAGCAGTTCTTC.

This CDR3 is CASSTGWADTQYF. As DNA, the CDR3 is TGTGCCAGCAGCACAGGTTGGGCAGATACGCAGTATTTT. This chain uses TRBV9 with TRBJ2-3; possible D gene TRBD1, 5 bases. The germline V gene has CDR1 SGDLS and CDR2 YYNGEE. With 4 bases removed from V and 4 bases from J, the gap between germline ends came to 10 bases. The CDR3 extends over 13 amino acids.

This clonotype was recorded at least ten times. The chain has TRBV18 and TRBJ2-3; TRBD2 agrees at 12 bases. The CDR3 contains 16 residues. Germline V CDR1 and CDR2: KGHSH, LQKENI. V dropped 3 bases and J dropped 5; count of bases not matched to a gene: 6. The CDR3 here is CASSPPTSGRLDTQYF. The CDR3 DNA reads TGTGCCAGCTCACCCCCGACTAGCGGGAGATTAGATACGCAGTATTTT.

This clonotype occurred a few times. The chain carries TRBV6-1 and TRBJ2-1, with 7 bases matching TRBD2. The CDR3 spans 16 residues. Germline V lookup: CDR1 MNHNS, CDR2 SASEGT. V lost 2 bases to trimming and J lost 3 bases; unmatched junction nucleotides: 7. The CDR3, as DNA: TGTGCCAGCAGTGAACTGTCTAGCGGCCGCTACAATGAGCAGTTCTTC. It is translated as CASSELSSGRYNEQFF.

V usage is TRBV19 and J usage is TRBJ1-1; perhaps TRBD1 as D (5 bases). The CDR3 consists of 20 residues. CDR1 is LNHDA and CDR2 is SQIVND in the germline V gene (reference sequence). Trimming left V 4 bases short and J 1 base short, with 28 bases between. The CDR3 region is CASSTQSDSLLSRGNTEAFF. The CDR3, as DNA: TGTGCCAGTAGTACCCAGAGCGACAGTCTTCTAAGTCGAGGGAACACTGAAGCTTTCTTT.

This clonotype showed up many times. The chain couples TRBV5-1 to TRBJ2-3, with D possibly TRBD2 on 5 matching bases. Trimming cost V 4 bases and J 0 bases, with 9 bases left between them. The CDR3 runs 14 residues. Germline V gives CDR1 SGHRS, CDR2 YFSETQ. The DNA of the CDR3 is TGCGCCAGCAGCAGGACGGGAAGCACAGATACGCAGTATTTT. It translates to CASSRTGSTDTQYF. The full variable domain, rest sourced from reference TRBV5-1 and TRBJ2-3, is KAGVTQTPRYLIKTRGQQVTLSCSPISGHRSVSWYQQTPGQGLQFLFEYFSETQRNKGNFPGRFSGRQFSNSRSEMNVSTLELGDSALYLCASSRTGSTDTQYFGPGTRLTVL.

V gene TRBV7-2 combines with J gene TRBJ2-1; D is uncertain. The CDR3 extends over 15 amino acids. Germline assignment: CDR1 SGHTA and CDR2 FQGNSA. V shed 9 bases and J shed 0 bases, with 15 bases lying between them. CDR3 region: CASSEQLSSYNEQFF. The CDR3 DNA reads TGTGCCAGTAGTGAACAGCTAAGCTCCTACAATGAGCAGTTCTTC.

At least ten counts were recorded for this clonotype. This rearrangement joins TRBV9 to TRBJ1-6, with a tentative D call TRBD1 (5 bases). The ends were cut back, 3 bases at V and 7 bases at J, with 11 bases in the middle. Germline V gene lookup returns CDR1 SGDLS and CDR2 YYNGEE. This CDR3 comprises 14 residues. The CDR3 DNA sequence: TGTGCCAGCAGCGCGGGACTCGAGAATTCACCCCTCCACTTT. Encoded protein: CASSAGLENSPLHF.

This clonotype appeared a few times. The V gene is TRBV6-6, the J gene TRBJ2-1, with D hard to call. CDR3 size: 16 residues. Germline V lookup: CDR1 MNHNY, CDR2 SVGAGI (reference sequence). V was trimmed by 2 bases and J by 4 bases, leaving 15 bases between them. As DNA, the CDR3 is TGTGCCAGCAGTTACAAGGATGCAGGACCATACAATGAGCAGTTCTTC. Protein sequence: CASSYKDAGPYNEQFF.

This clonotype was counted at least ten times. J is TRBJ2-3 and V is TRBV28, with D possibly TRBD1 on 6 matching bases. The germline V gene encodes CDR1 MDHEN and CDR2 SYDVKM. The CDR3 covers 17 residues. V was trimmed by 3 bases and J by 2 bases, leaving 18 bases between them. DNA of the CDR3: TGTGCCAGCAGTTTCGTCCAGGGGCCGGCATACACAGATACGCAGTATTTT. Its translation: CASSFVQGPAYTDTQYF.

The chain uses TRBV19 and TRBJ2-3; the D gene is possibly TRBD2 (6 bases). Per the germline V gene, CDR1 is LNHDA and CDR2 is SQIVND (reference sequence). The V end lost 5 bases, the J end lost 0 bases, and 15 bases lay between the germline ends. The CDR3 sequence is 16 residues long. CDR3: CASSSGTGTSTDTQYF. In DNA form, the CDR3 reads TGTGCCAGTAGTTCCGGGACTGGGACTAGCACAGATACGCAGTATTTT.

The rearrangement uses TRBV19 and TRBJ1-2; D remains unclear. The CDR3 is 14 amino acids. From germline, CDR1 is LNHDA and CDR2 SQIVND (reference sequence). Between the trimmed V and J ends, which lost 2 bases and 7 bases, there was a span of 14 bases. The CDR3 bases are TGTGCCAGTAGTATATCTAGGACGGCTTTTGGCTACACCTTC. It translates to CASSISRTAFGYTF.

In its sample, this clonotype was seen many times. The rearrangement links TRBV20-1 to TRBJ2-5; D may be TRBD1 or TRBD2 (5 bases each). Germline-derived CDR1 and CDR2 are DFQATT and SNEGSKA (reference sequence). Deletions cut 5 bases from V and 4 bases from J, with 8 bases between. There are 11 residues in the CDR3. Written as DNA, the CDR3 is TGCAGTGCTTGGGACGCAGAGACCCAGTACTTC. This encodes CSAWDAETQYF.

A note on this clonotype: Being one base from a much bigger clone, this may be a read error. The chain has TRBV30 and TRBJ1-4; 7 positions agree with TRBD1. The germline CDR1 and CDR2 sequences are GTSNPN and SVGIG (reference sequence). The CDR3 is 14 amino acids. Here the CDR3 DNA reads TGTGTCTGGTCCAGGGGGGGGACTAATGAAAAACTGTTTTTT. Translation gives CVWSRGGTNEKLFF. The full variable domain, completed using reference TRBV30 and TRBJ1-4, is SQTIHQWPATLVQPVGSPLSLECTVEGTSNPNLYWYRQAAGRGLQLLFYSVGIGQISSEVPQNLSASRPQDRQFILSSKKLLLSDSGFYLCVWSRGGTNEKLFFGSGTQLSVL.

This clonotype was counted only a few times. The chain combines TRBV6-1 with TRBJ1-3; no firm D call. V lost 5 bases to trimming and J lost 4 bases, with 12 bases between them. The CDR3 length is 14 residues. CDR1 is MNHNS, CDR2 SASEGT, per germline. CDR3 loop: CASSSRVSGNTIYF. The DNA for the CDR3 is TGTGCCAGCAGTTCGCGGGTGTCCGGAAACACCATATATTTT.

This clonotype was observed at least ten times. V and J are TRBV5-4 and TRBJ2-1, with 8 bases that match TRBD2. CDR1 and CDR2 from the germline V gene are SGHNT and YYREEE (reference sequence). The CDR3 totals 16 residues. Trimming took 4 bases from V and 7 from J; bases not matched to a gene: 13. In DNA, the CDR3 is TGTGCCAGCAGCGCTTTGACCGGGACTAGTAGAAATGAGCAGTTCTTC. It codes for CASSALTGTSRNEQFF.

This clonotype has ten or more counts. The chain carries TRBV6-2 or TRBV6-3 and TRBJ1-1; D is undetermined. The ends were cut back, 6 bases at V and 3 bases at J, with 11 bases in the middle. Germline V gene lookup returns CDR1 MNHEY and CDR2 SVGEGT. The CDR3 length is 13 residues. The CDR3 bases are TGTGCCAGCAGCCGAAAGGGCCACACTGAAGCTTTCTTT. It specifies CASSRKGHTEAFF.

A single count supports this clonotype. The chain links TRBV7-2 to TRBJ2-5; D is unresolved. CDR1 and CDR2 (germline): SGHTA, FQGNSA. CDR3 length equals 18 residues. Trimming took off 5 bases at V and 4 bases at J, with 26 bases between the two ends. CDR3 coding DNA: TGTGCCAGCAGCAACTTCATTGAGCACAATTCGTTCGTAGAGACCCAGTACTTC. This codes for CASSNFIEHNSFVETQYF.

This clonotype was seen many times. The chain couples TRBV24-1 to TRBJ1-2; 10 nucleotides line up with TRBD1. Germline V gene lookup returns CDR1 KGHDR and CDR2 SFDVKD. The CDR3 has 12 amino acids. J was trimmed by 10 bases and V by 9 bases; bases with no gene match: 7. The chain's CDR3 is CATRRGQGDYTF. For the CDR3, the DNA is TGTGCCACCCGACGCGGACAGGGGGACTACACCTTC.

Ten or more counts support this clonotype. The V and J genes are TRBV12-3 or TRBV12-4 and TRBJ1-2; no firm D call. V was trimmed by 3 bases and J by 4 bases, leaving 6 bases between them. CDR3 length: 12 amino acids. The CDR3 DNA sequence: TGTGCCAGCAGTTTCAAGGTCTATGGCTACACCTTC. It translates to CASSFKVYGYTF.

The chain recombines TRBV19 with TRBJ2-3; D uncertain. The CDR3 length is 13 residues. V dropped 6 bases and J dropped 3 bases, with 10 bases sitting between them. Looked up from germline, CDR1 is LNHDA and CDR2 is SQIVND (reference sequence). Here the CDR3 DNA reads TGTGCCAGTAGGAGGCCTGGGACAGATACGCAGTATTTT. It translates to CASRRPGTDTQYF.

This clonotype was counted many times. The chain joins TRBV10-3 to TRBJ2-7; D not resolved. The CDR3 contains 14 residues. CDR1 and CDR2 (germline): ENHRY, SYGVKD. Trimming removed 3 bases from V and 0 bases from J, with 9 bases in between. CDR3 residues: CAISETTSSYEQYF. CDR3 DNA sequence: TGTGCCATCAGTGAAACCACGAGCTCCTACGAGCAGTACTTC.

This clonotype was detected ten times or more. V and J are TRBV7-8 and TRBJ1-1; D might be TRBD1 (5 bases). V dropped 0 bases and J dropped 3 bases, with 11 bases sitting between them. Germline CDR1 and CDR2: SGHVS and FQNEAQ. CDR3 length equals 15 residues. In DNA, the CDR3 is TGTGCCAGCAGCTTAGCCGGGGGACGGCACACTGAAGCTTTCTTT. Translating gives CASSLAGGRHTEAFF.

The chain has TRBV28 and TRBJ1-1, with 11 bases matching TRBD1. CDR1 and CDR2 from the germline V gene are MDHEN and SYDVKM. V dropped 8 bases and J dropped 1; count of bases not matched to a gene: 6. CDR3 length: 15 residues. CDR3: CASQPGQGGNTEAFF. For the CDR3, the DNA is TGTGCCAGCCAACCGGGACAGGGGGGGAACACTGAAGCTTTCTTT.

At least ten counts were recorded for this clonotype. The chain links TRBV27 to TRBJ1-1; D call uncertain. Germline values: CDR1 MNHEY, CDR2 SMNVEV (reference sequence). The V end was cut by 3 bases, the J end by 1 base, with 9 bases between. The CDR3 is 14 residues long. Here the CDR3 reads CASSLTRGNTEAFF. In nucleotides, the CDR3 is TGTGCCAGCAGTTTGACTCGAGGGAACACTGAAGCTTTCTTT.